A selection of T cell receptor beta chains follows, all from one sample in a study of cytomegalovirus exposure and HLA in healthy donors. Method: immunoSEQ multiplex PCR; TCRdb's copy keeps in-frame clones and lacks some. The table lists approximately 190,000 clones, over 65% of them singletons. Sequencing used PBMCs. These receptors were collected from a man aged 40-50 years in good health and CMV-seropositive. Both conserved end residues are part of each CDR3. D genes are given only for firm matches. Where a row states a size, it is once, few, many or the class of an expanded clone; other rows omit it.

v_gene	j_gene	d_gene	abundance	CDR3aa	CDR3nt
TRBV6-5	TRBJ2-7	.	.	CASSRGPELGYEQYF	TGTGCCAGCAGTAGAGGGCCAGAATTAGGCTACGAGCAGTACTTC
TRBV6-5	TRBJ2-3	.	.	CASSGGGRTTDTQYF	TGTGCCAGCAGTGGCGGGGGCCGCACCACAGATACGCAGTATTTT
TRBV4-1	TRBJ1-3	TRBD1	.	CASSQDQGANSGNTIYF	TGCGCCAGCAGCCAAGATCAGGGGGCTAATAGCGGAAACACCATATATTTT
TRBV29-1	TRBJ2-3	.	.	CSVEIGGSTDTQYF	TGCAGCGTTGAAATTGGCGGGAGCACAGATACGCAGTATTTT
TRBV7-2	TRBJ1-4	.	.	CASSAGGPTTNEKLFF	TGTGCCAGCAGCGCCGGGGGGCCCACAACTAATGAAAAACTGTTTTTT
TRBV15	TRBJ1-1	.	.	CATRAGENTEAFF	TGTGCCACCAGGGCGGGTGAGAACACTGAAGCTTTCTTT
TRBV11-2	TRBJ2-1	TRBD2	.	CASSLGGAGTSGYNEQFF	TGTGCCAGCAGCTTAGGGGGTGCCGGGACTAGCGGATACAATGAGCAGTTCTTC
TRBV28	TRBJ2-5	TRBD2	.	CASSRRRATSGTQETQYF	TGTGCCAGCAGTCGGAGGCGCGCGACTAGCGGGACCCAAGAGACCCAGTACTTC
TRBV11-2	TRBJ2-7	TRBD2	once	CASSLDALADSYEQYF	TGTGCCAGCAGCTTAGATGCCCTAGCGGACTCCTACGAGCAGTACTTC
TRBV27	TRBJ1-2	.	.	CASSFQTGTTYGYTF	TGTGCCAGCAGTTTCCAAACCGGGACAACTTATGGCTACACCTTC
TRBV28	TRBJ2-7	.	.	CASSRPRGATYEQYF	TGTGCCAGCAGCCGCCCCCGCGGGGCGACCTACGAGCAGTACTTC
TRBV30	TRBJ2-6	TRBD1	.	CAWSVQGGLYSGANVLTF	TGTGCCTGGAGTGTACAAGGGGGCCTCTACTCTGGGGCCAACGTCCTGACTTTC
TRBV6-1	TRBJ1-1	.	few	CASSGTGSGTEAFF	TGTGCCAGCAGTGGTACAGGGTCCGGCACTGAAGCTTTCTTT
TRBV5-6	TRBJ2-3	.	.	CASSTYRDFGDTQYF	TGTGCCAGCAGCACCTACAGGGATTTTGGTGATACGCAGTATTTT
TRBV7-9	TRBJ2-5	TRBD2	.	CASSPPGLAGGTPWETQYF	TGTGCCAGCAGCCCTCCGGGACTAGCGGGAGGAACGCCCTGGGAGACCCAGTACTTC
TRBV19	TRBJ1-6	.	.	CASSTDSYNSPLHF	TGTGCCAGTAGTACGGACAGCTATAATTCCCCCCTCCACTTT
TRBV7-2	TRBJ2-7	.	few	CASTPGWETHEQYF	TGTGCCAGCACCCCGGGTTGGGAGACCCACGAGCAGTACTTC
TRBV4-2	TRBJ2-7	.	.	CASSQQGSSYEQYF	TGTGCCAGCAGCCAACAGGGTAGCTCCTACGAGCAGTACTTC
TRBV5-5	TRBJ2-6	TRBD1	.	CASSPPWGQGATGANVLTF	TGTGCCAGCAGCCCCCCATGGGGACAGGGGGCCACAGGGGCCAACGTCCTGACTTTC
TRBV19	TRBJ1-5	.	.	CASSISRFSSNQPQHF	TGTGCCAGTAGTATTTCGAGGTTTTCCAGCAATCAGCCCCAGCATTTT
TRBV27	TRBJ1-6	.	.	CASSSAGAGDSPLHF	TGTGCCAGCAGTTCCGCAGGGGCCGGCGATTCACCCCTCCACTTT
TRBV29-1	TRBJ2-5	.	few	CSVGRGLQETQYF	TGCAGCGTTGGTAGGGGCCTACAAGAGACCCAGTACTTC
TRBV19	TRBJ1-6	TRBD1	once	CASTSRDREDSLHF	TGTGCCAGCACCAGTCGGGACAGGGAAGATTCCCTCCACTTT
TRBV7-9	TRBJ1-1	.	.	CASSLGGLNTEAFF	TGTGCCAGCAGCTTAGGAGGGTTGAACACTGAAGCTTTCTTT
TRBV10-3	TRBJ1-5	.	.	CAISEFMGGGSNQPQHF	TGTGCCATCAGTGAGTTTATGGGTGGGGGGAGCAATCAGCCCCAGCATTTT
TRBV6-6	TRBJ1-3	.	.	CASKPGYAGNTIYF	TGTGCCAGTAAGCCGGGATACGCTGGGAACACCATATATTTT
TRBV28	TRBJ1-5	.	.	CASKQGLQQPQHF	TGTGCCAGCAAACAGGGTTTACAGCAGCCCCAGCATTTT
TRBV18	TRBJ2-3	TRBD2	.	CASSPLLAGASDTQYF	TGTGCCAGCTCACCTCTCCTAGCGGGCGCCTCAGATACGCAGTATTTT
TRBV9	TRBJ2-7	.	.	CASSLGLPPDEQYF	TGTGCCAGCAGCCTAGGACTGCCTCCAGACGAGCAGTACTTC
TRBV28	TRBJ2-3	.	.	CASRPTAGDTQYF	TGTGCCAGCAGGCCGACGGCAGGAGATACGCAGTATTTT
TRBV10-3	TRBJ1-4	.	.	CAARGANEKLFF	TGTGCCGCCCGGGGGGCTAATGAAAAACTGTTTTTT
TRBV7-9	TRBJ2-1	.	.	CASSRWSSASSNEQFF	TGTGCCAGCAGCCGATGGTCTAGCGCGAGTAGCAATGAGCAGTTCTTC
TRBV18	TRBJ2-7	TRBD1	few	CASSLNTRQGLSYEQYF	TGTGCCAGCTCCCTCAACACCCGACAGGGGCTCTCCTACGAGCAGTACTTC
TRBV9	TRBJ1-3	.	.	CASRSGNTIYF	TGTGCCAGCCGCTCTGGAAACACCATATATTTT
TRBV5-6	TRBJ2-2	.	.	CASSMGLSTGELFF	TGTGCCAGCAGCATGGGACTGAGCACCGGGGAGCTGTTTTTT
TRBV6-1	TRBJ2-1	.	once	CASRGGGRYNEQFF	TGTGCCAGCAGAGGCGGTGGCCGATACAATGAGCAGTTCTTC
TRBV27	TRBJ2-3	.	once	CASSPGLRVQSTDTQYF	TGTGCCAGCAGTCCCGGTTTGAGGGTCCAGAGCACAGATACGCAGTATTTT
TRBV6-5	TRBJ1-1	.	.	CASSYRGGVISTEAFF	TGTGCCAGCAGTTATCGCGGAGGGGTAATTAGCACTGAAGCTTTCTTT
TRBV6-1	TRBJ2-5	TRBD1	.	CATRTGPKETQYF	TGTGCCACCAGGACAGGGCCGAAAGAGACCCAGTACTTC
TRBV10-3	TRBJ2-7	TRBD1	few	CAISGPQGATYEQYF	TGTGCCATCAGTGGGCCGCAGGGGGCGACCTACGAGCAGTACTTC
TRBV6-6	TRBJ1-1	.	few	CASNGQSNTEAFF	TGTGCCAGCAACGGACAGTCGAACACTGAAGCTTTCTTT